This T cell receptor (beta chain) appears in the sequencing data of a study of CD8 T cells in Susac syndrome. About 0.5 to 1 ug RNA was reverse transcribed with random hexamers. With immunoSEQ multiplex PCR, TCR beta CDR3 was amplified across 54 Vbeta and 13 Jbeta. One entry per CDR3 protein, called by TCRdb with MiXCR from the immunoSEQ multiplex PCR reads. The sample lists 150,000 to 200,000 distinct CDR3 sequences; approximately 94% were seen once. The study sequenced TCR beta in blood CD8+ and CD4+ T cells. The TEMRA cells underwent FACS enrichment, while the CD8+ and CD4+ T cells underwent negative isolation. Comments on this clonotype: The antigen remains unidentified.

CDR1 is SQVTM, CDR2 ANQGSEA, per germline. The V and J ends lost 7 bases and 0 bases respectively, with 12 bases between them. This CDR3 comprises 13 residues. Study observations and caveats: It was acknowledged in the study that the number of individuals who were included in its TCR sequencing and HLA analysis was relatively small.

V and J are TRBV29-1 and TRBJ1-1; the D gene is possibly TRBD1 (5 bases). This receptor was obtained from a human donor with multiple sclerosis. Sequenced input: CD4+ T cells from PBMCs. As DNA, the CDR3 is TGCAGCGCTCAACAGGACTTGAACACTGAAGCTTTCTTT. Protein sequence: CSAQQDLNTEAFF.